This T cell receptor (beta chain) was captured by sequencing in a study of technical replicates of blood from several donors. The germline V gene encodes CDR1 MNHEY and CDR2 SVGAGI. The CDR3 consists of 15 residues. Trimming removed 2 bases from V and 6 bases from J; junction bases left unmatched: 2. The method was immunoSEQ multiplex PCR; TCRdb's version includes in-frame clones alone and lacks a portion of them. The data show about 72,000 clones, around 90% seen once. Sequenced input: T cells isolated from PBMCs. The chain joins TRBV6-5 to TRBJ2-1; 12 nucleotides match TRBD2. The clonotype originates from a human donor in good health. The CDR3 DNA is TGTGCCAGCAGTTACAGGACTAGCGGGACCAATGAGCAGTTCTTC. This gives the protein CASSYRTSGTNEQFF.